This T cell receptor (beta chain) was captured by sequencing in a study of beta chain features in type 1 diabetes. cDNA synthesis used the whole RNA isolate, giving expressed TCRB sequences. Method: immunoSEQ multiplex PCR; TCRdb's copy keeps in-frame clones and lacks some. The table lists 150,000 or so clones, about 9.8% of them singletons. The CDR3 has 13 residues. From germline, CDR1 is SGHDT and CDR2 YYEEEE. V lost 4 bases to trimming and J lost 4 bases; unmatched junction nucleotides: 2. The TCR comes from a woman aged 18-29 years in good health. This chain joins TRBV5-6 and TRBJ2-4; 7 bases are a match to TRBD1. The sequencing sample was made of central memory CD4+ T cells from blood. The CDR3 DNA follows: TGTGCCAGCAGCCCGACAGGGAAAAACATTCAGTACTTC. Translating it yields CASSPTGKNIQYF.